This T cell receptor (beta chain) was retrieved from a study of spatial heterogeneity in lung cancer. Time point described: sample taken at primary tumor resection. Unsorted whole RNA samples from tumor, nontumor lung or frozen PBMC were sequenced. Patients with untreated early-stage non-small cell lung cancer, numbering around 72, were the donors. This clonotype was found a few times. The target antigen is unknown. Every molecule of TCR cDNA had its own unique molecular identifier. TCRdb re-analysed the 5' RACE reads in MiXCR, keeping a single row per CDR3 protein. Among roughly 79,000 distinct CDR3 sequences listed, 10% to 15% were seen once. Overall study results and limits: Ubiquitous expanded tumor TCRs showed up in blood more at resection than follow-up.

This TCR derives from a male donor with early-stage non-small cell lung cancer. Sequencing used PBMCs, obtained at surgery.

The chain's CDR3 is CASSLPTGGRDTQYF. In nucleotides, the CDR3 is TGCGCCAGCAGCCTCCCTACAGGGGGTCGAGATACGCAGTATTTT. The genes are TRBV5-1 and TRBJ2-3, with 8 bases identical to TRBD1. J was trimmed by 5 bases and V by 4 bases; bases with no gene match: 9. Germline CDR1 reads SGHRS; CDR2 reads YFSETQ. The CDR3 is 15 amino acids.